A single sample is the source of the 6 T cell receptor beta chains below, sequenced in a study of blood T cell repertoires in COVID-19. Profiled with immunoSEQ multiplex PCR; TCRdb holds only in-frame clones, not every one. This table holds 150,000 to 200,000 clones, about 79% found once. The specimen was peripheral blood. The receptors were sampled from a woman in her sixties or seventies with acute or convalescent COVID-19.

V gene TRBV7-9 combines with J gene TRBJ1-3, with D possibly TRBD1 on 6 matching bases. CDR3 length equals 14 residues. Germline CDR1 reads SEHNR; CDR2 reads FQNEAQ (reference sequence). Trimming stripped 5 bases from V and 2 bases from J, with 10 bases between. This CDR3 is CASSAQGAGNTIYF. CDR3 sequence (DNA): TGTGCCAGCAGCGCACAGGGCGCTGGAAACACCATATATTTT.

The chain couples TRBV6-5 to TRBJ1-2; 7 bases are shared with TRBD1. This CDR3 region has 14 residues. V was pared by 7 bases and J by 4 bases, with 9 bases of the junction left unmatched. Looked up from germline, CDR1 is MNHEY and CDR2 is SVGAGI. The CDR3 is CASNPTGMGYGYTF. CDR3 coding DNA: TGTGCCAGCAATCCGACAGGGATGGGCTATGGCTACACCTTC.

On this clone: Its ends do not fully match the called genes, so a read error is possible. This rearrangement joins TRBV11-2 to TRBJ2-7, with TRBD2 identical over 10 bases. Germline lookup yields CDR1 SGHAT and CDR2 FQNNGV. CDR3 length: 13 residues. The CDR3 loop is CASSFTPSGSVVF. CDR3 bases: TGTGCCAGCAGTTTTACCCCTAGCGGGAGTGTAGTCTTC.

The V call is TRBV21-1, the J call TRBJ1-5; no DNA check was done on the table's D call, TRBD1. TRBV21-1 is designated a pseudogene. The CDR3 totals 14 residues. The CDR3 DNA reads as TGTGCCAGCAGCACACAGGGGATAGATCAGCCCCAGCATTTT. Amino acid sequence: CASSTQGIDQPQHF.

The gene calls are TRBV30 and TRBJ1-1; D not certain. The CDR3 spans 13 residues. V was pared by 1 base and J by 3 bases, with 9 bases between. The germline V gene encodes CDR1 GTSNPN and CDR2 SVGIG (reference sequence). In DNA form, the CDR3 reads TGTGCCTGGAGTGGTAGCATGCACACTGAAGCTTTCTTT. This gives the protein CAWSGSMHTEAFF.

The gene calls are TRBV6-5 and TRBJ1-1; 7 nucleotides align to TRBD1. Germline V lookup: CDR1 MNHEY, CDR2 SVGAGI. V was clipped by 9 bases and J by 10 bases; unmatched bases: 11. This CDR3 is built from 12 residues. The CDR3 DNA sequence: TGTGCCAGTCACGATTGGACAGGCAGAGCTTTCTTT. Protein: CASHDWTGRAFF.